This TCR beta chain is drawn from a study of radiotherapy plus CTLA-4 blockade in lung cancer. This CDR3 contains 12 residues. Trimming cost V 2 bases and J 3 bases, with 8 bases left between them. Germline V gene lookup returns CDR1 GTSNPN and CDR2 SVGIG (reference sequence). Sequencing was performed with immunoSEQ multiplex PCR; in TCRdb, only in-frame clones are kept and a portion is missing. Here the sample spans tens of thousands of clones, about 88% being singletons. This sample comprised peripheral blood, obtained from a patient treated with radiotherapy plus ipilimumab. The TCR was taken from a human donor with non-small cell lung cancer that progressed on radiotherapy plus ipilimumab. The chain links TRBV30 to TRBJ2-7, with D hard to call. In DNA form, the CDR3 reads TGTGCCTGGAGTCTGGGAATCTACGAGCAGTACTTC. Protein sequence: CAWSLGIYEQYF.